This T cell receptor (beta chain) was captured by sequencing in a study of blood T cell repertoires in COVID-19. Using immunoSEQ multiplex PCR, the repertoire was profiled, and TCRdb retains in-frame clones only, with some absent. The sample includes 90,000 to 150,000 clones, 65% to 90% of them seen just once. Germline CDR1 is SGHTA and CDR2 is FQGNSA. V shed 0 bases and J shed 7 bases, with 15 bases lying between them. This CDR3 contains 15 residues. Sequenced material: peripheral blood. The J gene is TRBJ1-2, the V gene TRBV7-2; D uncertain. The TCR comes from a man older than 75 with acute or convalescent COVID-19. CDR3 region: CASSLARLQDRGYTF. CDR3 DNA sequence: TGTGCCAGCAGCTTAGCGCGCCTTCAGGATCGTGGCTACACCTTC.